The clone carrying this T cell receptor (beta chain) was detected many times. Its antigen is still unknown. These data come from a study of T-cell reconstitution after alpha-beta-depleted transplantation in children. Notes on the study in general: Several hundred rapidly expanded clones from non-depleted graft cells reportedly supplied alpha-beta T cells about two months post-transplant.

Germline loops: CDR1 SGHRS, CDR2 YFSETQ. The V gene lost 1 base and the J gene lost 5 bases, with 10 bases spanning the gap. This CDR3 spans 14 amino acids. It was with unique molecular identifiers that the TCRbeta library was prepared. TCRdb used MiXCR to reprocess the PCR reads, holding one entry per CDR3 protein. The sample gives 550,000 to 800,000 distinct CDR3 sequences, 10% to 15% of which show up once; 0.65% to 0.9% is in the top ten. The receptor was isolated from a girl aged 2 to 9 with congenital amegakaryocytic thrombocytopenia, due to receive a stem cell transplant. The source material was PBMCs, sampled before TCRalphabeta/CD19-depleted stem cell transplant. This sequence joins TRBV5-1 and TRBJ2-1; TRBD1 might be the D (6 bases). CDR3 residues: CASSLTGFHNEQFF. CDR3 coding DNA: TGCGCCAGCAGCTTGACAGGGTTCCACAATGAGCAGTTCTTC.